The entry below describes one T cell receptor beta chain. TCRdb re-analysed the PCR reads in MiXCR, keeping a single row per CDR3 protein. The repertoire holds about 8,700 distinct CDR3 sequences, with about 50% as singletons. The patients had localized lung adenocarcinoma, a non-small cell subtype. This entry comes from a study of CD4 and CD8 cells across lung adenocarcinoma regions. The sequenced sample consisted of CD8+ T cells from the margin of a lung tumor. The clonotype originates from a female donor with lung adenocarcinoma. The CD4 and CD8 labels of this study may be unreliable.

The CDR3: CASRGTGGDNSPLHF. In DNA, the CDR3 is TGTGCCAGCAGGGGGACGGGGGGAGATAATTCACCCCTCCACTTT. The chain links TRBV6-4 to TRBJ1-6, with TRBD1 as a possible D gene (5 bases). This CDR3 spans 15 amino acids. Trimming removed 6 bases from V and 5 bases from J, with 14 bases in between. The germline gives CDR1 MRHNA, CDR2 SNTAGT.